One sample yielded the 30 T cell receptor beta chains listed below, sequenced in a study of T cell responses to AZD1222 COVID-19 vaccine. The data were produced by immunoSEQ multiplex PCR, yet TCRdb's version contains in-frame clones alone and is incomplete. Of tens of thousands of clones in the sample, 88% were seen once. The input for sequencing was peripheral blood, taken on day 0 of AZD1222 vaccination. These TCRs come from an adult in good health.

The V gene is TRBV13, the J gene TRBJ2-1, with a weak D call TRBD2 (5 bases). Trimming left V 1 base short and J 8 bases short, with 15 bases between. In germline, CDR1 is PRHDT, CDR2 FYEKMQ (reference sequence). The CDR3 covers 15 residues. CDR3 coding DNA: TGTGCCAGCAGCTTAGACCAGCGGTACCTCGATGAGCAGTTCTTC. It codes for CASSLDQRYLDEQFF. The full variable domain, in which reference TRBV13 and TRBJ2-1 provide the parts outside the CDR3, is AAGVIQSPRHLIKEKRETATLKCYPIPRHDTVYWYQQGPGQDPQFLISFYEKMQSDKGSIPDRFSAQQFSDYHSELNMSSLELGDSALYFCASSLDQRYLDEQFFGPGTRLTVL.

The CDR3 DNA reads TGTGCCAGTAGTATAGTTACGGGGATCTCTGAAGCTTTCTTT. Its protein product is CASSIVTGISEAFF. The chain employs TRBV19 and TRBJ1-1, with D unclear. CDR3 length equals 14 residues. Per the germline V gene, CDR1 is LNHDA and CDR2 is SQIVND (reference sequence). V was pared by 1 base and J by 6 bases, with 12 bases between.

This chain links TRBV18 with TRBJ1-5, with D possibly being TRBD1 (6 bases). V lost 2 bases and J lost 3, with 8 bases in between. Germline-derived CDR1 and CDR2 are KGHSH and LQKENI. The CDR3 has 14 residues. CDR3 in amino acids: CASSPRQDNQPQHF. As DNA, the CDR3 is TGTGCCAGCTCACCAAGACAGGACAATCAGCCCCAGCATTTT.

J is TRBJ1-5 and V is TRBV19; D perhaps matches TRBD1 (5 bases). Germline V gives CDR1 LNHDA, CDR2 SQIVND (reference sequence). V lost 3 bases and J lost 3, with 12 bases in between. CDR3 length: 15 residues. CDR3 region: CASSIGQGANQPQHF. The DNA of the CDR3 is TGTGCCAGTAGTATCGGGCAGGGTGCCAATCAGCCCCAGCATTTT.

The chain joins TRBV5-1 to TRBJ2-3; 13 bases are shared with TRBD2. CDR3 length equals 15 residues. With V trimmed by 6 bases and J by 1 base, 2 bases remained unmatched. Looked up from germline, CDR1 is SGHRS and CDR2 is YFSETQ. CDR3 loop: CASIGLAGGTDTQYF. The CDR3 DNA sequence: TGCGCCAGCATTGGACTAGCGGGAGGCACAGATACGCAGTATTTT.

The chain employs TRBV5-4 and TRBJ2-1; 14 bases match TRBD2. The ends lost 4 bases at V and 9 bases at J; junction bases unmatched: 6. The CDR3 is made up of 15 amino acids. Germline V gene data show CDR1 as SGHNT and CDR2 as YYREEE (reference sequence). CDR3 nucleotide sequence: TGTGCCAGCAGCGACGGGACTAGCGGGAGAGGTGAGCAGTTCTTC. Translation: CASSDGTSGRGEQFF.

V is TRBV7-9 and J is TRBJ2-5, with 10 bases fitting TRBD2. The J segment lost 5 bases and the V segment lost 4 bases, leaving 7 bases of the junction unmatched. The CDR3 has 15 amino acids. Germline V lookup: CDR1 SEHNR, CDR2 FQNEAQ (reference sequence). DNA of the CDR3: TGTGCCAGCAGCTCCCAGCGGGGGGGCCTTGAGACCCAGTACTTC. Protein product: CASSSQRGGLETQYF.

The chain is built from TRBV3-1 (or the pseudogene TRBV3-2) and TRBJ2-2, with D possibly TRBD1 on 7 matching bases. The CDR3 covers 18 residues. V dropped 4 bases and J dropped 6 bases, with 24 bases sitting between them. CDR1 is LGHDT, CDR2 YNNKEL, per germline (reference sequence). CDR3 protein: CASSRRLGGGADPGELFF. The CDR3 DNA reads TGTGCCAGCAGCCGGCGCCTTGGAGGGGGCGCGGACCCCGGGGAGCTGTTTTTT.

The chain is built from TRBV19 and TRBJ1-3, with D hard to call. The V end lost 10 bases, the J end lost 1 base, and 11 bases lay between the germline ends. The CDR3 sequence is 13 residues long. Per the germline V gene, CDR1 is LNHDA and CDR2 is SQIVND (reference sequence). CDR3 bases: TGTGCCACCCGCCCGAGGTCTGGAAACACCATATATTTT. Protein sequence: CATRPRSGNTIYF.

J is TRBJ1-2 and V is TRBV27; 8 positions agree with TRBD1. The V segment lost 5 bases and the J segment 8 bases; nucleotides outside the gene matches: 19. The V gene's germline CDR1 is MNHEY and CDR2 SMNVEV (reference sequence). The CDR3 length is 17 residues. The CDR3 DNA reads TGTGCCAGCAGTATCACCCAGGGGGCGAATTTTGGCTCCGGCTACACCTTC. This codes for CASSITQGANFGSGYTF.

V and J are TRBV7-2 and TRBJ2-3, with 11 bases fitting TRBD2. The CDR3 covers 15 residues. V trimming: 5 bases; J trimming: 4 bases; junction bases outside the gene matches: 5. The germline gives CDR1 SGHTA, CDR2 FQGNSA. For the CDR3, the DNA is TGTGCCAGCAGCCAACTAGCGGGAGCCCCAGATACGCAGTATTTT. This gives the protein CASSQLAGAPDTQYF.

The chain couples TRBV5-1 to TRBJ2-1; unclear D gene. The V end was cut by 7 bases, the J end by 0 bases, with 8 bases between. Germline CDR1 and CDR2: SGHRS and YFSETQ. The CDR3 contains 13 residues. The CDR3 loop reads CASRPSSYNEQFF. CDR3 in DNA: TGCGCCAGCCGTCCCAGCTCCTACAATGAGCAGTTCTTC.

The V call is TRBV9, the J call TRBJ1-3, with a weak D call TRBD1 (5 bases). CDR1 SGDLS and CDR2 YYNGEE come from the germline V gene. This CDR3 has 15 amino acids. The V end was cut by 4 bases, the J end by 0 bases, with 11 bases between. The DNA of the CDR3 is TGTGCCAGCAGCTTTACAGGCGGCTCTGGAAACACCATATATTTT. Translation gives CASSFTGGSGNTIYF.

On this clone itself: The identical CDR3 is also encoded by other nucleotide sequences in the sample. The V call is TRBV6-4, the J call TRBJ2-3; 12 positions agree with TRBD2. In germline, CDR1 is MRHNA, CDR2 SNTAGT. V was clipped by 4 bases and J by 2 bases; unmatched bases: 4. The length of the CDR3 is 16 residues. The CDR3 spells CASSVTSGGTTDTQYF. In DNA form, the CDR3 reads TGTGCCAGCAGTGTTACTAGCGGGGGGACCACAGATACGCAGTATTTT.

The chain links TRBV18 to TRBJ1-1, with 7 bases matching TRBD1. CDR3 size: 13 residues. Germline V gives CDR1 KGHSH, CDR2 LQKENI. V dropped 2 bases and J dropped 5; count of bases not matched to a gene: 2. The DNA for the CDR3 is TGTGCCAGCTCACCAGACAGGGCTACTGAAGCTTTCTTT. Its translation: CASSPDRATEAFF.

The CDR3 DNA sequence: TGTGCCAGTAGTATGTGGCCAGCGGGGGGTCCTCAGACCCAGTACTTC. The encoded protein is CASSMWPAGGPQTQYF. The chain combines TRBV19 with TRBJ2-5, with 9 nucleotides matching TRBD2. The germline CDR1 and CDR2 sequences are LNHDA and SQIVND (reference sequence). Trimming removed 3 bases from V and 6 bases from J; junction bases left unmatched: 11. CDR3 length: 16 residues.

The V gene is TRBV23-1, the J gene TRBJ1-4, with D possibly being TRBD1 (6 bases). TRBV23-1 is designated an ORF whose function remains uncertain. The CDR3 runs 17 residues. Trimming pared 8 bases from V and 0 bases from J, leaving 19 bases between. CDR3 in amino acids: CASVPRGRVATNEKLFF. Here the CDR3 DNA reads TGCGCCAGCGTACCCAGGGGACGAGTTGCAACTAATGAAAAACTGTTTTTT.

Note on this clone: The same CDR3 is also encoded by other DNA sequences in this sample. The chain employs TRBV27 and TRBJ1-2, with TRBD1 identical over 7 bases. Germline loops: CDR1 MNHEY, CDR2 SMNVEV (reference sequence). Trimming removed 6 bases from V and 4 bases from J; junction bases left unmatched: 11. The CDR3 has 15 amino acids. DNA of the CDR3: TGTGCCAGCAGCTGGGGTGCAGGGGGGGCCTATGGCTACACCTTC. Residues: CASSWGAGGAYGYTF.

CDR3 region: CASSFLAGEFNEQFF. Here the CDR3 DNA reads TGCGCCAGCAGCTTCCTAGCGGGCGAATTCAATGAGCAGTTCTTC. J is TRBJ2-1 and V is TRBV5-1; 8 bases agree with TRBD2. The germline V gene has CDR1 SGHRS and CDR2 YFSETQ. The CDR3 covers 15 residues. V was clipped by 2 bases and J by 6 bases; unmatched bases: 7.

This clone was recorded only once. The chain carries TRBV6-1 and TRBJ1-3, with TRBD1 as a possible D gene (6 bases). V lost 1 base and J 2 bases, leaving 9 bases between the germline ends. CDR3 size: 15 residues. Germline CDR1 reads MNHNS; CDR2 reads SASEGT. The CDR3 DNA reads TGTGCCAGCAGTGAAGGGGCAGGGGCTGGAAACACCATATATTTT. This sequence encodes CASSEGAGAGNTIYF.

The genes are TRBV10-3 and TRBJ2-1, with TRBD2 matching 8 bases. Germline values: CDR1 ENHRY, CDR2 SYGVKD. The CDR3 loop spans 12 amino acids. V shed 10 bases and J 8 bases; nucleotides not matched to a gene: 7. As DNA, the CDR3 is TGTGCCACCACGGGGGGGCCCGATGAGCAGTTCTTC. This codes for CATTGGPDEQFF.

This clone was counted between two and nine times. The chain recombines TRBV30 with TRBJ1-1; no clear D gene. This CDR3 region has 15 residues. The germline V and J ends were trimmed by 4 bases and 0 bases, with 15 bases remaining between them. Germline V gives CDR1 GTSNPN, CDR2 SVGIG (reference sequence). CDR3 loop: CAWNTARSMNTEAFF. CDR3 bases: TGTGCCTGGAATACCGCCAGGTCAATGAACACTGAAGCTTTCTTT.

About this clone: A read error may account for a junction end that differs from germline. The chain has TRBV5-1 and TRBJ2-7; 8 nucleotides line up with TRBD1. The CDR3 is made up of 13 amino acids. The germline gives CDR1 SGHRS, CDR2 YFSETQ. This chain's CDR3 is CASRRTGSSEQYF. The CDR3, as DNA: TGCGCCAGCAGAAGGACAGGGTCCTCCGAGCAGTACTTC.

The rearrangement links TRBV5-6 to TRBJ2-5; weak D call: TRBD2 (6 bases). Germline values: CDR1 SGHDT, CDR2 YYEEEE. Trimming shortened V by 4 bases and J by 4 bases, and 14 bases separated the two germline ends. The CDR3 totals 14 residues. CDR3 in DNA: TGTGCCAGCAGCCGCTTGACGACTAGAGAGACCCAGTACTTC. The encoded protein is CASSRLTTRETQYF.

This clone showed up just once. The chain has TRBV19 and TRBJ2-6; D ambiguous. Trimming shortened V by 5 bases and J by 0 bases, and 8 bases separated the two germline ends. Per germline, CDR1 LNHDA and CDR2 SQIVND (reference sequence). The CDR3 loop spans 15 amino acids. CDR3 loop: CASSLGHSGANVLTF. CDR3 sequence (DNA): TGTGCCAGTAGTCTTGGGCACTCTGGGGCCAACGTCCTGACTTTC.

This chain uses TRBV5-5 with TRBJ1-1, with D hard to call. CDR1 is SGHKS and CDR2 is YYEKEE in the germline V gene (reference sequence). The CDR3 is made up of 13 amino acids. Trimming removed 4 bases at V and 2 bases at J, with 9 bases between. CDR3 bases: TGTGCCAGCAGCCAATGGCCCAACACTGAAGCTTTCTTT. This gives the protein CASSQWPNTEAFF.

The CDR3 DNA reads TGTGCCAGCAGGGGAACGGAGGTAGTCACCGGGGAGCTGTTTTTT. The encoded protein is CASRGTEVVTGELFF. This chain links TRBV27 with TRBJ2-2, with TRBD2 as a possible D gene (5 bases). Germline lookup yields CDR1 MNHEY and CDR2 SMNVEV (reference sequence). This CDR3 is built from 15 residues. The V gene lost 6 bases and the J gene lost 4 bases, with 15 bases spanning the gap.

The chain uses TRBV6-5 and TRBJ1-5, with 7 positions matching TRBD1. The CDR3 runs 13 residues. The V gene end was trimmed by 2 bases and the J gene end by 6 bases; junction bases not matched to a gene: 1. Germline-derived CDR1 and CDR2 are MNHEY and SVGAGI. CDR3 in amino acids: CASSYTGVQPQHF. The CDR3 DNA sequence: TGTGCCAGCAGTTACACAGGGGTTCAGCCCCAGCATTTT.

This rearrangement joins TRBV2 to TRBJ2-2, with unresolved D. CDR3 length equals 13 residues. Trimming cost V 4 bases and J 3 bases, with 6 bases left between them. Per the germline V gene, CDR1 is SNHLY and CDR2 is FYNNEI. The CDR3 nucleotides read TGTGCCAGCAGTGTCCGTGACACCGGGGAGCTGTTTTTT. This translates into CASSVRDTGELFF.

In its sample, this clone was seen a few times. The chain is built from TRBV7-9 and TRBJ2-1, with D tentatively TRBD1 or TRBD2 (6 bases each). Germline V CDR1 and CDR2: SEHNR, FQNEAQ (reference sequence). The V and J ends lost 4 bases and 10 bases respectively, with 17 bases between them. This CDR3 is built from 14 residues. The CDR3 reads CASSSSGAEQEQFF. The CDR3 bases are TGTGCCAGCAGCTCCTCGGGGGCCGAGCAAGAGCAGTTCTTC. Full variable domain (rest looked up from reference TRBV7-9 and TRBJ2-1): DTGVSQNPRHKITKRGQNVTFRCDPISEHNRLYWYRQTLGQGPEFLTYFQNEAQLEKSRLLSDRFSAERPKGSFSTLEIQRTEQGDSAMYLCASSSSGAEQEQFFGPGTRLTVL.